The clone carrying this T cell receptor (beta chain) was recorded a few times. Its antigen is not known. TCRdb re-derived calls from the 5' RACE reads in MiXCR, one entry per CDR3 protein. The repertoire consists of around 890,000 distinct CDR3 sequences, with approximately 12% occurring once and the leading ten covering approximately 0.51%. The data derive from a study of CD8 T cells in ankylosing spondylitis. The germline V and J ends were trimmed by 8 bases and 6 bases, with 23 bases remaining between them. The CDR3 runs 15 residues. Study observations and caveats: Characteristic of ankylosing spondylitis blood, it appeared, was a TCR beta motif comprising 7 to 9 highly homologous variants.

Sequenced sample: blood, either unsorted or a sorted T cell fraction (not recorded which). The V and J genes are TRBV12-3 or TRBV12-4 and TRBJ2-7, with D maybe TRBD2 (6 bases). This receptor was obtained from a male donor with ankylosing spondylitis. The CDR3 reads CASGPEGGPRGEQYF. As DNA, the CDR3 is TGTGCCAGCGGCCCCGAAGGAGGGCCCCGGGGCGAGCAGTACTTC.